The 14 T cell receptor beta chains given below trace back to one sample, sequenced in a study of low-dose radiotherapy and immunotherapy resistance in tumors. Gene-specific TRAV and TRBV primers were used for first-strand cDNA, covering alpha and beta chains. With a constant-region primer and a V-primer adapter, TCRs were subjected to roughly 18 PCR cycles of amplification. TCRdb called the reads again in MiXCR, with one record for every CDR3 protein. Found here are over 15,000 distinct CDR3 sequences, 74% of them singletons; the top ten hold roughly 11%. These receptors came from a human donor with advanced metastatic prostate, ovarian, gallbladder or colorectal cancer (not recorded which). This table probably holds off-target reads from a library built for another chain.

The CDR3 nucleotides are TGTGCCAGCAGTGAAACGAGCTACGAGCAGTACTTC. Amino acid sequence: CASSETSYEQYF. The chain uses TRBV6-2 or TRBV6-3 and TRBJ2-7; no clear D gene. Germline CDR1 is MNHEY and CDR2 is SVGEGT. There are 12 residues in the CDR3. V was cut by 5 bases and J by 3 bases, with 8 bases left in between.

This clonotype was seen only once. The V and J genes are TRBV24-1 and TRBJ2-3, with D perhaps assigned TRBD1 or TRBD2 (5 bases each). The germline V and J ends were trimmed by 5 bases and 2 bases, with 13 bases remaining between them. This CDR3 region has 15 residues. The germline gives CDR1 KGHDR, CDR2 SFDVKD. For the CDR3, the DNA is TGTGCCACCAGTGCGGGGACCTCTACCACAGATACGCAGTATTTT. As protein: CATSAGTSTTDTQYF.

This clonotype was found once. The CDR3 spells CASSVTSVSYNEQFF. As DNA, the CDR3 is TGTGCCAGCAGTGTAACTAGCGTCTCCTACAATGAGCAGTTCTTC. This chain joins TRBV6-6 and TRBJ2-1; 7 positions match TRBD2. Germline lookup yields CDR1 MNHNY and CDR2 SVGAGI (reference sequence). The V and J ends lost 5 bases and 0 bases, in that order; junction bases with no gene match: 4. The CDR3 length is 15 residues.

The gene calls are TRBV5-3 and TRBJ2-5, with 10 bases lining up with TRBD1. TRBV5-3 is an ORF, and what it does is uncertain. J lost 4 bases, V lost 8 bases, and 8 bases had no gene match. The CDR3 consists of 14 residues. The CDR3, as DNA: TGTGCCAGCAGCCGCCGACAGGGGGCAGAGACCCAGTACTTC. Amino acid sequence: CASSRRQGAETQYF.

The gene calls are TRBV6-5 and TRBJ1-2; D is possibly TRBD1 (5 bases). This CDR3 contains 13 residues. V lost 2 bases and J lost 7, with 11 bases in between. Germline-derived CDR1 and CDR2 are MNHEY and SVGAGI. The CDR3 loop reads CASSYRQGGGYTF. DNA of the CDR3: TGTGCCAGCAGTTACCGGCAGGGTGGTGGCTACACCTTC.

Remarks on this clonotype: The junction differs from germline at one of its ends, possibly a read error. V usage is TRBV7-7 and J usage is TRBJ2-2; D remains ambiguous. The germline gives CDR1 SSHAT, CDR2 FNYEAQ (reference sequence). CDR3 length equals 13 residues. Here the CDR3 DNA reads TGTGCTAGCAGTTCGGACCGGCTCGGGGAGCTGTTTTTT. Its translation: CASSSDRLGELFF. Full variable domain (missing parts from reference TRBV7-7 and TRBJ2-2): GAGVSQSPRYKVTKRGQDVTLRCDPISSHATLYWYQQALGQGPEFLTYFNYEAQPDKSGLPSDRFSAERPEGSISTLTIQRTEQRDSAMYRCASSSDRLGELFFGEGSRLTVL.

This clonotype has only a few counts. The chain has TRBV20-1 and TRBJ2-1; D may be TRBD1 (8 bases). The length of the CDR3 is 17 residues. The V end lost 5 bases, the J end lost 7 bases, and 27 bases lay between the germline ends. Germline-derived CDR1 and CDR2 are DFQATT and SNEGSKA (reference sequence). The CDR3 protein is CSASASPTGGGRNEQFF. CDR3 DNA sequence: TGCAGTGCTTCCGCCTCGCCCACAGGGGGGGGTCGGAATGAGCAGTTCTTC.

The chain joins TRBV27 to TRBJ2-7, with 7 bases matching TRBD2. The CDR3 consists of 14 residues. Germline V gene lookup returns CDR1 MNHEY and CDR2 SMNVEV (reference sequence). V was pared by 6 bases and J by 1 base, with 6 bases of the junction left unmatched. This CDR3 is CASSSASGSYEQYF. The DNA of the CDR3 is TGTGCCAGCAGCTCGGCTAGCGGTTCCTACGAGCAGTACTTC.

The CDR3 DNA sequence: TGCGCCAGCAGCTTGGGACTAGCGGACAATGAGCAGTTCTTC. It specifies CASSLGLADNEQFF. This chain joins TRBV5-1 and TRBJ2-1, with 9 bases aligning to TRBD2. Per the germline V gene, CDR1 is SGHRS and CDR2 is YFSETQ. The CDR3 is made up of 14 amino acids. With V trimmed by 0 bases and J by 5 bases, 0 bases remained unmatched.

The chain links TRBV18 to TRBJ1-6, with no clear D. The CDR3 has 14 amino acids. Germline-derived CDR1 and CDR2 are KGHSH and LQKENI. The germline V and J ends were trimmed by 1 base and 5 bases, with 6 bases remaining between them. The CDR3 here is CASSPRQNNSPLHF. CDR3 DNA: TGTGCCAGCTCACCACGACAAAATAATTCACCCCTCCACTTT. The full variable domain, in which reference TRBV18 and TRBJ1-6 provide the parts outside the CDR3, is NAGVMQNPRHLVRRRGQEARLRCSPMKGHSHVYWYRQLPEEGLKFMVYLQKENIIDESGMPKERFSAEFPKEGPSILRIQQVVRGDSAAYFCASSPRQNNSPLHFGNGTRLTVT.

The chain has TRBV5-1 and TRBJ2-7, with D maybe TRBD2 (6 bases). Trimming stripped 0 bases from V and 3 bases from J, with 10 bases between. There are 14 residues in the CDR3. CDR1 SGHRS and CDR2 YFSETQ come from the germline V gene. CDR3 amino acids: CASSLGTMNYEQYF. CDR3 in DNA: TGCGCCAGCAGCTTGGGGACTATGAACTACGAGCAGTACTTC.

The chain joins TRBV28 to TRBJ1-2, with D hard to call. CDR1 and CDR2 (germline): MDHEN, SYDVKM. Trimming stripped 3 bases from V and 2 bases from J, with 7 bases between. The CDR3 totals 13 residues. The CDR3 here is CASSFPGNYGYTF. CDR3 nucleotides: TGTGCCAGCAGTTTCCCCGGGAACTATGGCTACACCTTC.

The chain combines TRBV7-8 with TRBJ2-7; TRBD2 matches at 7 bases. The ends lost 2 bases at V and 3 bases at J; junction bases unmatched: 4. Per the germline V gene, CDR1 is SGHVS and CDR2 is FQNEAQ. The CDR3 runs to 14 residues. The CDR3 spells CASSLSGTHYEQYF. In nucleotides, the CDR3 is TGTGCCAGCAGCTTAAGCGGGACCCACTACGAGCAGTACTTC.

This clonotype is a singleton in its sample. The chain has TRBV6-2 or TRBV6-3 and TRBJ2-1; 9 bases are a match to TRBD2. Germline assignment: CDR1 MNHEY and CDR2 SVGEGT. V dropped 7 bases and J dropped 7; count of bases not matched to a gene: 11. The CDR3 covers 15 residues. In nucleotides, the CDR3 is TGTGCCAGCACCAGACTAGCGGAGGAGGGAAATGAGCAGTTCTTC. This gives the protein CASTRLAEEGNEQFF.